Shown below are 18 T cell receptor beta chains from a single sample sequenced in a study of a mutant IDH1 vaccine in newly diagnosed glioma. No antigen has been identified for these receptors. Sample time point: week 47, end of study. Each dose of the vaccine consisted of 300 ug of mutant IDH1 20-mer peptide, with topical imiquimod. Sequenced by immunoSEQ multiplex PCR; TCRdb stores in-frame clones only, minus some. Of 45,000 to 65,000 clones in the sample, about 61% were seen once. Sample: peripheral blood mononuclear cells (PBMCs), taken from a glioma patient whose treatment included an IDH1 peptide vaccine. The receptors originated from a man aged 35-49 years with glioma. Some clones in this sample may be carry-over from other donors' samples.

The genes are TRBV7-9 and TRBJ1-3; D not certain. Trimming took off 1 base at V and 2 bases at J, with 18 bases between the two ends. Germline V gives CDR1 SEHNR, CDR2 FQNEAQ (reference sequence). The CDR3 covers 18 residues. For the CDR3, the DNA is TGTGCCAGCAGCTTAGTAGAGGTGGGATGGTGGACTGGAAACACCATATATTTT. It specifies CASSLVEVGWWTGNTIYF.

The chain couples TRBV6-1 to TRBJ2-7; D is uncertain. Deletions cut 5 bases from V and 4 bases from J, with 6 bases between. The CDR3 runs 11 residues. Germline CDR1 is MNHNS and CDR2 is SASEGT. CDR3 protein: CASSFIYEQYF. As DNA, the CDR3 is TGTGCCAGCAGTTTTATATACGAGCAGTACTTC.

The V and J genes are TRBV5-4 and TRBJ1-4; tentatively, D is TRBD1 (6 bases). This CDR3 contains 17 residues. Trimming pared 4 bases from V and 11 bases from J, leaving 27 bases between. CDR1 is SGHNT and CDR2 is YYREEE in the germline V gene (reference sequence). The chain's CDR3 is CASSVPPPGRGAGKLFF. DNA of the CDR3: TGTGCCAGCAGCGTACCCCCCCCGGGAAGGGGGGCAGGGAAACTGTTTTTT.

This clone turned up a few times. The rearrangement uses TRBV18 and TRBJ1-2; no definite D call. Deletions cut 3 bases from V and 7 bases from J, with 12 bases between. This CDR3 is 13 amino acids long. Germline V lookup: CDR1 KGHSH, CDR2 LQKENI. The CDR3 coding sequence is TGTGCCAGCTCACCCGTGCGGGATCGTGGCTACACCTTC. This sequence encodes CASSPVRDRGYTF.

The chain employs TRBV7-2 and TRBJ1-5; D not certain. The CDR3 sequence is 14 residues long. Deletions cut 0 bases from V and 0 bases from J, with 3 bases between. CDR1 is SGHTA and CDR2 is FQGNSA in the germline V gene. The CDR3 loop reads CASSLAFSNQPQHF. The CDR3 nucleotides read TGTGCCAGCAGCTTAGCTTTTAGCAATCAGCCCCAGCATTTT.

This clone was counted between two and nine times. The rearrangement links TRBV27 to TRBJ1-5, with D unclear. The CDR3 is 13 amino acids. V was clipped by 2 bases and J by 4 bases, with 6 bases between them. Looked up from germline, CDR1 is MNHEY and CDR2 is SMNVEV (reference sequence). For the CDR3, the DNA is TGTGCCAGCAGTTTAATGGGGAATCAGCCCCAGCATTTT. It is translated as CASSLMGNQPQHF.

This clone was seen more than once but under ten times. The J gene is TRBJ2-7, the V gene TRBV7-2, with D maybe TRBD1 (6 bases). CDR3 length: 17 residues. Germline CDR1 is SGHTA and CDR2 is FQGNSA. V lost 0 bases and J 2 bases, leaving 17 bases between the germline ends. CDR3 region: CASSLALGGRGTYEQYF. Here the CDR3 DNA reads TGTGCCAGCAGCTTAGCGCTCGGAGGCAGGGGAACCTACGAGCAGTACTTC.

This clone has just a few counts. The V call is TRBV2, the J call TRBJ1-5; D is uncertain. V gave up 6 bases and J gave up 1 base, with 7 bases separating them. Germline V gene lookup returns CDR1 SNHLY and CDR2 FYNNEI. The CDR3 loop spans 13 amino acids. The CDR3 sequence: CASSPGSNQPQHF. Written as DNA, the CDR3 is TGTGCCAGCAGCCCCGGCAGCAATCAGCCCCAGCATTTT.

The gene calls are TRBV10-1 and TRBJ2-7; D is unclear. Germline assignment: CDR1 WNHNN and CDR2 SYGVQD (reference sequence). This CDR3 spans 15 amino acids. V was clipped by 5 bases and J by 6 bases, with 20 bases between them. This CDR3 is CASSPLDGQPGEQYF. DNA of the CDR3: TGCGCCAGCAGTCCCTTGGACGGCCAGCCCGGCGAGCAGTACTTC.

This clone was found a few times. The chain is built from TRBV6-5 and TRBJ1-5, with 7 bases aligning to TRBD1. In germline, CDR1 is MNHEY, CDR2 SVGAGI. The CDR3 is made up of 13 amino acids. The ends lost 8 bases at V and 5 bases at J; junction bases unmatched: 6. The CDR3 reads CASRQGRDQPQHF. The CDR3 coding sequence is TGTGCCAGCCGACAGGGAAGGGATCAGCCCCAGCATTTT.

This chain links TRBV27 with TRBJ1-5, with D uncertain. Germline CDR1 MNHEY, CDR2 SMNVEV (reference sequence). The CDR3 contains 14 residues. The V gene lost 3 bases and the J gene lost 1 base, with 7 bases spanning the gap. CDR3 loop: CASSLFGSNQPQHF. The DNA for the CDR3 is TGTGCCAGCAGTTTGTTCGGGAGCAATCAGCCCCAGCATTTT.

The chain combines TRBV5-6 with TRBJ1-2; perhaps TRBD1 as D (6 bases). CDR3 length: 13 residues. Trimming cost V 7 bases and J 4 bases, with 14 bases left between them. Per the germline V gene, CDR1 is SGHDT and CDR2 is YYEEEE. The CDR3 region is CASDEGDGYGYTF. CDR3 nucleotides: TGTGCCAGCGACGAGGGGGACGGCTATGGCTACACCTTC.

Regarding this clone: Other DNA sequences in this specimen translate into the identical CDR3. In DNA, the CDR3 is TGTGCCAGCAGCACCGGGACAGGGGTGTACGAGCAGTACTTC. It yields the protein CASSTGTGVYEQYF. The rearrangement uses TRBV6-5 and TRBJ2-7; 10 bases line up with TRBD1. The CDR3 sequence is 14 residues long. Germline V gene sequence: CDR1 MNHEY, CDR2 SVGAGI. Unmatched junction bases numbered 6, after V lost 6 bases and J lost 4 bases.

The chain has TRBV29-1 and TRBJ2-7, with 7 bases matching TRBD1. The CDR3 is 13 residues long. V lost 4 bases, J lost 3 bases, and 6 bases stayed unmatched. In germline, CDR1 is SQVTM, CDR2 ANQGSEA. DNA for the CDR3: TGCAGCGTTGGAAACAGGGGTGGCTACGAGCAGTACTTC. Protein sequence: CSVGNRGGYEQYF.

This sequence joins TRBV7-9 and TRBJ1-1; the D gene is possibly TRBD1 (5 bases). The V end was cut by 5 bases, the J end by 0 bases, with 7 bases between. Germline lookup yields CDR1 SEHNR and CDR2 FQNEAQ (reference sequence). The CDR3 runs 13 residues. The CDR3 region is CASSRDLNTEAFF. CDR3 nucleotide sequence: TGTGCCAGCAGCCGGGACCTGAACACTGAAGCTTTCTTT.

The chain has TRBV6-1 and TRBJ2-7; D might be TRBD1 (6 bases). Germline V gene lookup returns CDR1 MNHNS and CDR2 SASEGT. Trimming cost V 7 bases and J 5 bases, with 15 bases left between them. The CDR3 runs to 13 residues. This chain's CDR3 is CASTWTETHEQYF. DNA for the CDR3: TGTGCCAGCACCTGGACAGAAACCCACGAGCAGTACTTC.

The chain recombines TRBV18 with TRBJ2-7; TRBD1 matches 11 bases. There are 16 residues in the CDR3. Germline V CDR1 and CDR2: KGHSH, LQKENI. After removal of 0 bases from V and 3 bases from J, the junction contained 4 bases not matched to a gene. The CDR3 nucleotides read TGTGCCAGCTCACCACCTGGGACAGGGGGTCTCTACGAGCAGTACTTC. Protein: CASSPPGTGGLYEQYF.

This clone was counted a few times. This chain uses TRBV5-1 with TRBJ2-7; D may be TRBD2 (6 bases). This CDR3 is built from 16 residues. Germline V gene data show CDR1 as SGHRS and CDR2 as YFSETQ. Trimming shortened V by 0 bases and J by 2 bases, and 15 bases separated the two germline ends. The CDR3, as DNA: TGCGCCAGCAGCTTGGGGCACCGGGACTCTACCTACGAGCAGTACTTC. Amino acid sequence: CASSLGHRDSTYEQYF. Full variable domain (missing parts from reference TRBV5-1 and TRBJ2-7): KAGVTQTPRYLIKTRGQQVTLSCSPISGHRSVSWYQQTPGQGLQFLFEYFSETQRNKGNFPGRFSGRQFSNSRSEMNVSTLELGDSALYLCASSLGHRDSTYEQYFGPGTRLTVT.